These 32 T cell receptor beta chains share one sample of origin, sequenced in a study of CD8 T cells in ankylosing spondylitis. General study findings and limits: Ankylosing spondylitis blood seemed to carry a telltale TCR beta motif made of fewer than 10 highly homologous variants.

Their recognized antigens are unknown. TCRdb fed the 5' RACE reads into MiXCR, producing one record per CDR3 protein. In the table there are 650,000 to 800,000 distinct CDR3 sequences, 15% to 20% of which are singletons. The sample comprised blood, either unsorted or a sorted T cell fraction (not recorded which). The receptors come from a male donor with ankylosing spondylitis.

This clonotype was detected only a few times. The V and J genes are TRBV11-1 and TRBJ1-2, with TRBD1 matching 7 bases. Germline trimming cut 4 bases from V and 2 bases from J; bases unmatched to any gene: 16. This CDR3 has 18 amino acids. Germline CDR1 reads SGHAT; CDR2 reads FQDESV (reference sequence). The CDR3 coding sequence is TGTGCCAGCAGCTCCCATGTTGGTCTGGGACAGCGGAACTATGGCTACACCTTC. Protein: CASSSHVGLGQRNYGYTF. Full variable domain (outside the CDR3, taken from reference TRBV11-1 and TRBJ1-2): EAEVAQSPRYKITEKSQAVAFWCDPISGHATLYWYRQILGQGPELLVQFQDESVVDDSQLPKDRFSAERLKGVDSTLKIQPAELGDSAMYLCASSSHVGLGQRNYGYTFGSGTRLTVV.

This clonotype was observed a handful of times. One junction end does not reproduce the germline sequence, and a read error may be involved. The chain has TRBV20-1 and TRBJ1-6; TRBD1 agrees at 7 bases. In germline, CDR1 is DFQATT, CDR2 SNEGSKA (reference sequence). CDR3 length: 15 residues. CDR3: CSASQGVGYNSPLHF. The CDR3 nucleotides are TGCAGTGCTTCGCAGGGGGTAGGCTATAATTCACCCCTCCATTTT.

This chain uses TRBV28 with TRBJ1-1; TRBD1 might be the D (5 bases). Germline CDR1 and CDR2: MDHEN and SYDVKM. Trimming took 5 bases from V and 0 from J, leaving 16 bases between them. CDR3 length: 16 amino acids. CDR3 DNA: TGTGCCAGCAGTCCTCTGGCAGGGCACATGAACACTGAAGCTTTCTTT. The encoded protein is CASSPLAGHMNTEAFF.

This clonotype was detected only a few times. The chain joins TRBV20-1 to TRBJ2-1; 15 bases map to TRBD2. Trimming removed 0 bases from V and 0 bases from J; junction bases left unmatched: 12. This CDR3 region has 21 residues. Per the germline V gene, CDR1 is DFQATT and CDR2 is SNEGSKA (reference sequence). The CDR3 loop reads CSARDMGPGLAGGSSYNEQFF. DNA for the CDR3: TGCAGTGCTAGAGATATGGGACCGGGACTAGCGGGGGGAAGCTCCTACAATGAGCAGTTCTTC.

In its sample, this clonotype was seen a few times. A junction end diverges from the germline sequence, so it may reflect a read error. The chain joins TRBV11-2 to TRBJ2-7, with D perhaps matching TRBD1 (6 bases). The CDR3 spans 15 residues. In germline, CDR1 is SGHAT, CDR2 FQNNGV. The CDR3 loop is CASSLAGAVDYEQYF. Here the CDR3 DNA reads TGTGCCAGCAGTTTAGCAGGGGCTGTAGACTACGAGCAGTACTTC.

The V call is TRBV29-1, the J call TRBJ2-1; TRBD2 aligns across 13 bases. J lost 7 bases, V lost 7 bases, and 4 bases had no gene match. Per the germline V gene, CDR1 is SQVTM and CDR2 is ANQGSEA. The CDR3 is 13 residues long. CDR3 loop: CSDTGLAGNEQFF. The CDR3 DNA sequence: TGCAGCGACACGGGACTAGCGGGAAATGAGCAGTTCTTC.

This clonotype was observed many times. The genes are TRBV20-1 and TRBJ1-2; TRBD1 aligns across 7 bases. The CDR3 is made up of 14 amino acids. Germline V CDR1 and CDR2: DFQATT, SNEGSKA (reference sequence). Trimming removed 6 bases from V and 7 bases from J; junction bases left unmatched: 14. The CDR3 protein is CSAQSYRGGSGYTF. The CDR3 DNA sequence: TGCAGTGCCCAATCCTACAGGGGAGGATCTGGCTACACCTTC.

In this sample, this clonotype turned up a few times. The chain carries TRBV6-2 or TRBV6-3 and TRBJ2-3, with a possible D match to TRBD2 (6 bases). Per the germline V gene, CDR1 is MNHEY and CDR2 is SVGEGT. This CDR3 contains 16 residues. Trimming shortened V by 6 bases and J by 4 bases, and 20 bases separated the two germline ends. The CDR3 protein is CASREASEHLPDTQYF. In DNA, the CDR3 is TGTGCCAGCAGAGAGGCTAGCGAACACCTGCCAGATACGCAGTATTTT.

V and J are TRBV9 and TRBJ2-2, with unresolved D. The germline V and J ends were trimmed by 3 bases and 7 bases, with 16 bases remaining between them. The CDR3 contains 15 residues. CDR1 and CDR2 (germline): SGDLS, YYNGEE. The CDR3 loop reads CASSALLGWGGELFF. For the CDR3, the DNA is TGTGCCAGCAGCGCCCTCCTTGGTTGGGGCGGGGAGCTGTTTTTT.

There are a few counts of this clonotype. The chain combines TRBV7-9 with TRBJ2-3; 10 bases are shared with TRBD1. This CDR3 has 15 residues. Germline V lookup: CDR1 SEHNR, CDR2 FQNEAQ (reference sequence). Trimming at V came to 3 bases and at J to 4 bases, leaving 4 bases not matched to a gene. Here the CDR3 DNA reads TGTGCCAGCAGCTTGGCCGGGACAGGGGCAGATACGCAGTATTTT. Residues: CASSLAGTGADTQYF.

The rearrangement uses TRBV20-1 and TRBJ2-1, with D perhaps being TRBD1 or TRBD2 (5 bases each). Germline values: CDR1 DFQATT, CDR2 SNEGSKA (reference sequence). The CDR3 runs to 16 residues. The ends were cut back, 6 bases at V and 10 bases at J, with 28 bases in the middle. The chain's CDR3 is CSARQGTVRGSGEQFF. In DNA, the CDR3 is TGCAGTGCCCGCCAGGGAACAGTTCGGGGATCCGGCGAGCAGTTCTTC.

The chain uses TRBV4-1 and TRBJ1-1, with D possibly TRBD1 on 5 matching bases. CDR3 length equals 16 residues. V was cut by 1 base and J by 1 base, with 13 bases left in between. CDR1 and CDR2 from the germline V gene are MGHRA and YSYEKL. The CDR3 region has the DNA TGCGCCAGCAGCCAAGTGAGGGACTCCCCGAACACTGAAGCTTTCTTT. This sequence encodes CASSQVRDSPNTEAFF.

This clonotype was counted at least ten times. The CDR3 here is CATSDTSGSRQQFF. CDR3 DNA sequence: TGTGCCACCAGTGATACTAGCGGGAGTAGGCAGCAGTTCTTC. The chain carries TRBV24-1 and TRBJ2-1; 11 bases fit TRBD2. Unmatched junction bases numbered 5, after V lost 3 bases and J lost 11 bases. Germline values: CDR1 KGHDR, CDR2 SFDVKD. The CDR3 has 14 residues.

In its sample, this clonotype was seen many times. Here the CDR3 DNA reads TGTGCCAGCAGTTTTTACAACAGGGGCACGGGCTACACCTTC. Protein sequence: CASSFYNRGTGYTF. The V gene is TRBV12-3 or TRBV12-4, the J gene TRBJ1-2, with 7 bases identical to TRBD1. V was pared by 3 bases and J by 8 bases, with 9 bases of the junction left unmatched. The CDR3 is 14 residues long.

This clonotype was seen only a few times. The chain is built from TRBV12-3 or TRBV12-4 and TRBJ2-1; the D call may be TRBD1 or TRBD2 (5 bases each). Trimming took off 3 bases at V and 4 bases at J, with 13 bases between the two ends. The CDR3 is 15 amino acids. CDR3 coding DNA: TGTGCCAGCAGTTTTTGGGGGATAGGATACAATGAGCAGTTCTTC. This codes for CASSFWGIGYNEQFF.

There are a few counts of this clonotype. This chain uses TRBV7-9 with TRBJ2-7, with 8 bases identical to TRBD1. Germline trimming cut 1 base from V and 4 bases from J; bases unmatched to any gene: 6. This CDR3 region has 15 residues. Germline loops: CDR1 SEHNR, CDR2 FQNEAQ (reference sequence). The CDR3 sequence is CASSLVTGGPYEQYF. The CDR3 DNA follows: TGTGCCAGCAGCTTAGTAACAGGGGGACCGTACGAGCAGTACTTC.

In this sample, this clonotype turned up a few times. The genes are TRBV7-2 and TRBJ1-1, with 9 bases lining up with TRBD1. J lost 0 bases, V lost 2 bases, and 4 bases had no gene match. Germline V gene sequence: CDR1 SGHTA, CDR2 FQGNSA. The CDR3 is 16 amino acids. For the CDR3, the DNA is TGTGCCAGCAGCTTATGGACAGGGGAATTGAACACTGAAGCTTTCTTT. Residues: CASSLWTGELNTEAFF.

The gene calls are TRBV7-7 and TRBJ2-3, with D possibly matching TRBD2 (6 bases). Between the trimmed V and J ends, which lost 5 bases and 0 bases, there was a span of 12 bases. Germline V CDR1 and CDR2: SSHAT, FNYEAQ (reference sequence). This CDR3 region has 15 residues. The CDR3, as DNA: TGTGCCAGCAGCCAATTCGGAGGGAGCACAGATACGCAGTATTTT. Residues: CASSQFGGSTDTQYF.

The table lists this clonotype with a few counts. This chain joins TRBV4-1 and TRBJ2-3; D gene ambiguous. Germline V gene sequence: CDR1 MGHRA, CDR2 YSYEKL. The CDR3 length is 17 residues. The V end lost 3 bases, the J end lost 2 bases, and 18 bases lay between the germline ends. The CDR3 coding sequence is TGCGCCAGCAGCCACGTAGGGTGGGGAATCTTCACAGATACGCAGTATTTT. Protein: CASSHVGWGIFTDTQYF.

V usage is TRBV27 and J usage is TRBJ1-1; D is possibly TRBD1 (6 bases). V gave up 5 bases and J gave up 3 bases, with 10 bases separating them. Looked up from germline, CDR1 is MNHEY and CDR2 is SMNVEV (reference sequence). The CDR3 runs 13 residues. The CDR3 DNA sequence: TGTGCCAGCAGTCAGGGGAGGTACACTGAAGCTTTCTTT. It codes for CASSQGRYTEAFF.

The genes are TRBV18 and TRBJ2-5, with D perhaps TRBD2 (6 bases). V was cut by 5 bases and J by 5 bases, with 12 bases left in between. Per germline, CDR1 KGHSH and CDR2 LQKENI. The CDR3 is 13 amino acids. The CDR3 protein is CASSISSDETQYF. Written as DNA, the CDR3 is TGTGCCAGCTCAATCTCTAGCGACGAGACCCAGTACTTC.

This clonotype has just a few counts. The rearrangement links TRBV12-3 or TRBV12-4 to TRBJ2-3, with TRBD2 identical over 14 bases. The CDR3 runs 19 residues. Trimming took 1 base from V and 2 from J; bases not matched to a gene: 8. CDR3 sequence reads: CASSLGQGTSGSYTDTQYF. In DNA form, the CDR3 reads TGTGCCAGCAGTTTAGGACAGGGGACTAGCGGGAGCTACACAGATACGCAGTATTTT.

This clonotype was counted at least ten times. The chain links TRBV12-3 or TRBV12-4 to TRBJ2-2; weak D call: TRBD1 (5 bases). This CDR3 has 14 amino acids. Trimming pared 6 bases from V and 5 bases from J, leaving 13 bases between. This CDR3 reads CASSFLPGTGELFF. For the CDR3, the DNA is TGTGCCAGCAGCTTCTTGCCAGGGACCGGGGAGCTGTTTTTT.

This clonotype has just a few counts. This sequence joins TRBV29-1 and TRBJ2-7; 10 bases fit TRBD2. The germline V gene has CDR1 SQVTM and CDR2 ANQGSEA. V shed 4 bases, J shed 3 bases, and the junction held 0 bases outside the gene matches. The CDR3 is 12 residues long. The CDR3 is CSVGTSGYEQYF. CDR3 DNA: TGCAGCGTTGGGACTAGCGGCTACGAGCAGTACTTC.

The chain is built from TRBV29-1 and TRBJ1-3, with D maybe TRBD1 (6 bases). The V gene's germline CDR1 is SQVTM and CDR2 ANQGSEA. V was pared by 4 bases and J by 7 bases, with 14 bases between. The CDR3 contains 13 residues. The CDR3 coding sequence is TGCAGCGTTGCGAGGGGGATAGGTAACACCATATATTTT. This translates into CSVARGIGNTIYF.

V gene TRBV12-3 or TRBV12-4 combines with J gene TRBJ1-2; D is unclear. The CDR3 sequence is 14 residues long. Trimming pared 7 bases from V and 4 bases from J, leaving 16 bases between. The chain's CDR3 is CASTNQPRGYGYTF. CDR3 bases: TGTGCCAGCACCAATCAACCTCGCGGCTATGGCTACACCTTC.

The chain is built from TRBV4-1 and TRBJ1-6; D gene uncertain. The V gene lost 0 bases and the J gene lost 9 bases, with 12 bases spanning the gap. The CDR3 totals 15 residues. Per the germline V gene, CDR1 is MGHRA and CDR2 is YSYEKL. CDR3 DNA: TGCGCCAGCAGCCAAGACAGGATTATCGGTTCACCCCTCCACTTT. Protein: CASSQDRIIGSPLHF.

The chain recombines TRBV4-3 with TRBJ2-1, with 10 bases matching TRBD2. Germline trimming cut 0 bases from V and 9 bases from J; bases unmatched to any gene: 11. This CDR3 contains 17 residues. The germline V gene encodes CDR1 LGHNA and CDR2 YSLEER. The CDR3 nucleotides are TGCGCCAGCAGCCAAGATGAGGTTAGCGGGAGGTTGGGTGAGCAGTTCTTC. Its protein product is CASSQDEVSGRLGEQFF.

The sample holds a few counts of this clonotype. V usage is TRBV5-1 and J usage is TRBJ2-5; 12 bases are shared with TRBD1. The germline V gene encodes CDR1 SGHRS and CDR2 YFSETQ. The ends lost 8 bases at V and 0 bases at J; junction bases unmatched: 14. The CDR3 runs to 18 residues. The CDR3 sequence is CASSPGQGALRYQETQYF. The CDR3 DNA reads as TGCGCCAGTTCCCCGGGACAGGGGGCTTTGAGGTACCAAGAGACCCAGTACTTC.

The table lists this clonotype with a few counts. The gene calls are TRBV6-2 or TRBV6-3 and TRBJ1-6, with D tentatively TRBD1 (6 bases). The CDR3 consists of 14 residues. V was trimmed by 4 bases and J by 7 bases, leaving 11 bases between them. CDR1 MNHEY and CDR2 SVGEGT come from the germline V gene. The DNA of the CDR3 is TGTGCCAGCAGTTCTAACAGGGACAATTCACCCCTCCACTTT. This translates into CASSSNRDNSPLHF.

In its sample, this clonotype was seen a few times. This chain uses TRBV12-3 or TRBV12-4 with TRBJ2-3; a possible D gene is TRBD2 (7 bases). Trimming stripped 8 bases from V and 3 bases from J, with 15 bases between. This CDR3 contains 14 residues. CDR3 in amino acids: CASELGGGTDTQYF. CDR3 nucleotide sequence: TGTGCCAGCGAGTTGGGAGGGGGTACAGATACGCAGTATTTT.

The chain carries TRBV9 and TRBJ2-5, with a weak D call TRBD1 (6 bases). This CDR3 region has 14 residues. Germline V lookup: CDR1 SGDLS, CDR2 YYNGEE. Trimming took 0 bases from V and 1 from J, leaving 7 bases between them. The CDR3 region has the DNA TGTGCCAGCAGCGTAGAGGACAGCCAAGAGACCCAGTACTTC. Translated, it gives CASSVEDSQETQYF.